A selection of T cell receptor beta chains follows, all from one sample in a study of cytomegalovirus exposure and HLA in healthy donors. Sequencing was performed with immunoSEQ multiplex PCR; in TCRdb, only in-frame clones are kept and a portion is missing. The sample consists of 43,000 or so clones, roughly nine tenths of them appearing once. The sample consisted of PBMCs. The receptor source for this set is a man younger than 35 in good health and CMV-seronegative. The CDR3 runs from the conserved cysteine through the conserved F or W. Fields, in order: CDR3 protein, CDR3 DNA, V gene, clone size, D gene, J gene. D genes are given only for firm matches. Part of the rows lack a size; the others show once, few, many or a class for expanded clones.

CDR3: CASRGQGTEAFF
DNA: TGTGCCAGCAGGGGACAGGGCACTGAAGCTTTCTTT
V: TRBV5-4
size: .
D: TRBD1
J: TRBJ1-1

CDR3: CASSLARLNTGELFF
DNA: TGTGCCAGCAGCTTAGCCCGACTGAACACCGGGGAGCTGTTTTTT
V: TRBV7-9
size: .
D: .
J: TRBJ2-2

CDR3: CASSYTTTGFDYEQYF
DNA: TGTGCCAGCAGTTATACCACGACAGGGTTTGACTACGAGCAGTACTTC
V: TRBV6-5
size: .
D: TRBD1
J: TRBJ2-7

CDR3: CASSLWPGTEAFF
DNA: TGTGCCAGCAGTTTATGGCCGGGGACTGAAGCTTTCTTT
V: TRBV27
size: .
D: .
J: TRBJ1-1

CDR3: CASSIGTGVEAFF
DNA: TGTGCCAGTAGTATAGGAACAGGGGTTGAAGCTTTCTTT
V: TRBV19
size: .
D: TRBD1
J: TRBJ1-1

CDR3: CASHLAGGPTDTQYF
DNA: TGTGCCAGCCACCTAGCGGGAGGGCCTACAGATACGCAGTATTTT
V: TRBV19
size: .
D: TRBD2
J: TRBJ2-3

CDR3: CASSKGGPGTDTQYF
DNA: TGTGCCAGCAGCAAGGGAGGGCCGGGCACAGATACGCAGTATTTT
V: TRBV9
size: .
D: TRBD2
J: TRBJ2-3

CDR3: CASYPGTSGNNEQFF
DNA: TGTGCCAGCTACCCCGGGACTAGCGGGAACAATGAGCAGTTCTTC
V: TRBV2
size: .
D: TRBD2
J: TRBJ2-1

CDR3: CASSSSNNQPQHF
DNA: TGTGCCAGCAGTTCTAGCAACAATCAGCCCCAGCATTTT
V: TRBV27
size: .
D: .
J: TRBJ1-5

CDR3: CASSEATLQYYGYTF
DNA: TGTGCCAGCAGTGAAGCAACCCTCCAGTACTATGGCTACACCTTC
V: TRBV2
size: .
D: .
J: TRBJ1-2

CDR3: CASSYSLAKNIQYF
DNA: TGTGCCAGCAGTTACAGCCTAGCCAAAAACATTCAGTACTTC
V: TRBV27
size: .
D: .
J: TRBJ2-4

CDR3: CASSSVSGYTF
DNA: TGTGCCAGCAGCTCGGTCTCTGGCTACACCTTC
V: TRBV7-9
size: .
D: .
J: TRBJ1-2

CDR3: CASSVARGIEQFF
DNA: TGTGCCAGCAGTGTGGCCAGGGGTATTGAGCAGTTCTTC
V: TRBV6-1
size: .
D: .
J: TRBJ2-1

CDR3: CASSHSGGGHNEQFF
DNA: TGTGCCAGCAGCCACAGCGGGGGGGGTCACAATGAGCAGTTCTTC
V: TRBV5-4
size: .
D: TRBD2
J: TRBJ2-1

CDR3: CASIWTGQGDGYTF
DNA: TGTGCCAGCATCTGGACGGGACAGGGAGACGGCTACACCTTC
V: TRBV5-6
size: .
D: TRBD1
J: TRBJ1-2

CDR3: CASSIGGLEQFF
DNA: TGTGCCAGTAGTATCGGAGGACTTGAGCAGTTCTTC
V: TRBV19
size: .
D: .
J: TRBJ2-1

CDR3: CASGRRNEQFF
DNA: TGCGCCAGCGGCCGGAGGAATGAGCAGTTCTTC
V: TRBV10-1
size: .
D: .
J: TRBJ2-1

CDR3: CASSLAGNTEAFF
DNA: TGTGCCAGCAGCTTAGCAGGGAACACTGAAGCTTTCTTT
V: TRBV7-3
size: .
D: .
J: TRBJ1-1

CDR3: CASRGQGAIDTQYF
DNA: TGTGCCAGTCGCGGACAGGGGGCTATAGATACGCAGTATTTT
V: TRBV25-1
size: .
D: TRBD1
J: TRBJ2-3

CDR3: CASSAGTVQETQYF
DNA: TGCGCCAGCAGCGCTGGGACAGTCCAAGAGACCCAGTACTTC
V: TRBV5-1
size: .
D: TRBD1
J: TRBJ2-5

CDR3: CASSFGDLAKNIQYF
DNA: TGTGCCAGCAGCTTCGGAGATCTAGCCAAAAACATTCAGTACTTC
V: TRBV5-4
size: once
D: .
J: TRBJ2-4

CDR3: CARPIVRDRVGSNQPQHF
DNA: TGCGCCAGACCTATCGTCCGGGACAGGGTCGGTAGCAATCAGCCCCAGCATTTT
V: TRBV10-1
size: .
D: TRBD1
J: TRBJ1-5

CDR3: CASRDRANYGYTF
DNA: TGTGCCAGCCGGGACAGAGCTAACTATGGCTACACCTTC
V: TRBV27
size: .
D: TRBD1
J: TRBJ1-2

CDR3: CASRGYEGTHSNTGELFF
DNA: TGTGCCAGCAGAGGGTACGAGGGAACCCACTCGAACACCGGGGAGCTGTTTTTT
V: TRBV11-1
size: .
D: .
J: TRBJ2-2

CDR3: CASTKKDRNTEAFF
DNA: TGTGCCAGCACCAAGAAGGACAGAAACACTGAAGCTTTCTTT
V: TRBV6-1
size: .
D: .
J: TRBJ1-1

CDR3: CASGGGAVGELFF
DNA: TGTGCCAGCGGGGGAGGGGCGGTCGGGGAGCTGTTTTTT
V: TRBV6-5
size: .
D: TRBD2
J: TRBJ2-2

CDR3: CASSYKPSDYHTEAFF
DNA: TGTGCCAGCAGTTATAAACCCTCAGACTACCACACTGAAGCTTTCTTT
V: TRBV6-5
size: .
D: .
J: TRBJ1-1

CDR3: CASSDRQGATNEKLFF
DNA: TGTGCCAGCAGTGACAGACAGGGGGCGACTAATGAAAAACTGTTTTTT
V: TRBV6-1
size: once
D: TRBD1
J: TRBJ1-4

CDR3: CASSLEGQGAIYEQYF
DNA: TGTGCCAGCAGCTTAGAGGGACAGGGGGCGATATACGAGCAGTACTTC
V: TRBV11-2
size: .
D: TRBD1
J: TRBJ2-7

CDR3: CASSLTGLSTEAFF
DNA: TGTGCCAGCAGTCTAACAGGGCTGAGCACTGAAGCTTTCTTT
V: TRBV6-6
size: .
D: .
J: TRBJ1-1

CDR3: CASSSTGDSYNEQFF
DNA: TGCGCCAGCAGCTCGACAGGGGATTCCTACAATGAGCAGTTCTTC
V: TRBV5-1
size: once
D: TRBD1
J: TRBJ2-1

CDR3: CASIEAETGYGYTF
DNA: TGTGCCAGCATCGAAGCCGAGACAGGGTATGGCTACACCTTC
V: TRBV7-9
size: .
D: TRBD1
J: TRBJ1-2

CDR3: CASSLIPLDSGPQHF
DNA: TGCGCCAGCAGCCTCATACCCCTCGACTCGGGGCCCCAGCATTTT
V: TRBV4-1
size: .
D: .
J: TRBJ1-5

CDR3: CASSWDRGTYEQYF
DNA: TGTGCCAGCAGCTGGGACAGGGGGACCTACGAGCAGTACTTC
V: TRBV11-2
size: .
D: TRBD1
J: TRBJ2-7

CDR3: CASSPRDRRLTTNEKLFF
DNA: TGCGCCAGCAGCCCCCGGGACAGGCGACTTACAACTAATGAAAAACTGTTTTTT
V: TRBV5-1
size: .
D: TRBD1
J: TRBJ1-4

CDR3: CASSSGGGWINEQFF
DNA: TGTGCCAGCAGCTCGGGGGGCGGGTGGATCAATGAGCAGTTCTTC
V: TRBV27
size: .
D: .
J: TRBJ2-1

CDR3: CASSLAGGQGEPQHF
DNA: TGTGCCAGCAGCTTAGCGGGGGGGCAGGGCGAGCCCCAGCATTTT
V: TRBV7-8
size: .
D: .
J: TRBJ1-5

CDR3: CASSYWPAGTDTQYF
DNA: TGTGCCAGCAGTTACTGGCCTGCGGGCACAGATACGCAGTATTTT
V: TRBV6-5
size: .
D: .
J: TRBJ2-3

CDR3: CASSPPGLAGVHEQYF
DNA: TGTGCCAGCAGCCCGCCGGGACTAGCGGGGGTTCACGAGCAGTACTTC
V: TRBV7-8
size: .
D: TRBD2
J: TRBJ2-7

CDR3: CASSLVAGAPGNTIYF
DNA: TGTGCCAGCAGCTTAGTGGCAGGGGCCCCTGGAAACACCATATATTTT
V: TRBV7-9
size: once
D: .
J: TRBJ1-3

CDR3: CASSPDRLAKDSEQFF
DNA: TGTGCCAGCAGTCCGGATAGGCTAGCGAAAGATAGTGAGCAGTTCTTC
V: TRBV2
size: once
D: .
J: TRBJ2-1

CDR3: CASSQDSSLSGGDYNEQFF
DNA: TGTGCCAGCAGCCAAGATTCATCCCTTAGCGGGGGTGACTACAATGAGCAGTTCTTC
V: TRBV4-2
size: .
D: TRBD2
J: TRBJ2-1

CDR3: CASTLQRAHSYEQYF
DNA: TGTGCCAGCACCCTACAGAGAGCCCATTCCTACGAGCAGTACTTC
V: TRBV5-6
size: .
D: .
J: TRBJ2-7

CDR3: CASSPPPGRKGTEAFF
DNA: TGTGCCAGCAGCCCTCCTCCGGGCAGGAAGGGGACTGAAGCTTTCTTT
V: TRBV5-4
size: .
D: .
J: TRBJ1-1

CDR3: CASSLALSFDEQFF
DNA: TGTGCTAGCAGCTTAGCGCTGAGTTTCGATGAGCAGTTCTTC
V: TRBV7-7
size: .
D: .
J: TRBJ2-1

CDR3: CAISDRHDGSEQFF
DNA: TGTGCCATCAGTGACAGACACGACGGGAGTGAGCAGTTCTTC
V: TRBV10-3
size: .
D: .
J: TRBJ2-1

CDR3: CASSDSYSSYNEQFF
DNA: TGTGCCAGCAGTGACAGTTACAGCTCCTACAATGAGCAGTTCTTC
V: TRBV2
size: once
D: .
J: TRBJ2-1

CDR3: CASSQQDTQYF
DNA: TGTGCCAGCAGCCAACAGGATACGCAGTATTTT
V: TRBV4-2
size: .
D: .
J: TRBJ2-3

CDR3: CASSPGQVGADTQYF
DNA: TGTGCCAGCAGCCCCGGACAGGTTGGCGCAGATACGCAGTATTTT
V: TRBV7-2
size: once
D: TRBD1
J: TRBJ2-3

CDR3: CASSVAGDQETQYF
DNA: TGTGCCAGCAGCGTGGCAGGGGACCAAGAGACCCAGTACTTC
V: TRBV9
size: .
D: .
J: TRBJ2-5

CDR3: CASSWGGNQETQYF
DNA: TGTGCCAGCAGCTGGGGAGGGAACCAAGAGACCCAGTACTTC
V: TRBV7-2
size: .
D: TRBD2
J: TRBJ2-5

CDR3: CASSLSQGGSPLHF
DNA: TGTGCCAGCAGTTTAAGTCAGGGAGGGTCACCCCTCCACTTT
V: TRBV27
size: .
D: .
J: TRBJ1-6